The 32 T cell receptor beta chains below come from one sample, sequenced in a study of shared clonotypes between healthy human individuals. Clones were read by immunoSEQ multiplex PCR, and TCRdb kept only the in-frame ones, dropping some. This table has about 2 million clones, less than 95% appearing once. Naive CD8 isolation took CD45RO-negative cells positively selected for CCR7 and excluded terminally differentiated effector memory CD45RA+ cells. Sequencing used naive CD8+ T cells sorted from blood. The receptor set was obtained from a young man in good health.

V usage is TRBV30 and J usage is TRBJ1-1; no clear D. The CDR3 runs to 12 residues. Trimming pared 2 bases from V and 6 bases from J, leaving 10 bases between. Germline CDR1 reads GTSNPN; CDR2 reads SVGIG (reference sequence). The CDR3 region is CAWSIGGAEAFF. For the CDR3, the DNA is TGTGCCTGGAGTATAGGAGGAGCTGAAGCTTTCTTT.

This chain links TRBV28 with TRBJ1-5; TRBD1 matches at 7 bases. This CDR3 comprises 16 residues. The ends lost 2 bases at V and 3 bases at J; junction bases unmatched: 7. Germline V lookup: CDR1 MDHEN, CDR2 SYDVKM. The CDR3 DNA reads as TGTGCCAGCAGTTTAATCAGAGGGGGCTACAATCAGCCCCAGCATTTT. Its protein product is CASSLIRGGYNQPQHF.

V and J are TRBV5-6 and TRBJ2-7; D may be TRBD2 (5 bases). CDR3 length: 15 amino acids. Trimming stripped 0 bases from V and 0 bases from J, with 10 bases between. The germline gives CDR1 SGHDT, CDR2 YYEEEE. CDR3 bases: TGTGCCAGCAGCTTGGGTGGGAGTCGCTCCTACGAGCAGTACTTC. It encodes CASSLGGSRSYEQYF.

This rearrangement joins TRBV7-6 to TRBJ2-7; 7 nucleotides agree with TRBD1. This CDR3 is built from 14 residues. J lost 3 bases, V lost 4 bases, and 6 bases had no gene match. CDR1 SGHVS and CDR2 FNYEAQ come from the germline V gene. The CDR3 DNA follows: TGTGCCAGCAGCTCCAGACAGGGCCTCTACGAGCAGTACTTC. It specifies CASSSRQGLYEQYF. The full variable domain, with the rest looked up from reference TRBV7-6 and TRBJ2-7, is GAGVSQSPRYKVTKRGQDVALRCDPISGHVSLYWYRQALGQGPEFLTYFNYEAQQDKSGLPNDRFSAERPEGSISTLTIQRTEQRDSAMYRCASSSRQGLYEQYFGPGTRLTVT.

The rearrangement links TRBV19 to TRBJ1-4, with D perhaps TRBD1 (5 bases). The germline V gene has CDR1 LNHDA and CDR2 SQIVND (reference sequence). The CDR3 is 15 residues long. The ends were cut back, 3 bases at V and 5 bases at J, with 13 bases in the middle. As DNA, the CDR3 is TGTGCCAGTAGTATCCCGGGGGAAGTGAATGAAAAACTGTTTTTT. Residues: CASSIPGEVNEKLFF. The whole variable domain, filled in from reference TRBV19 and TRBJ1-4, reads DGGITQSPKYLFRKEGQNVTLSCEQNLNHDAMYWYRQDPGQGLRLIYYSQIVNDFQKGDIAEGYSVSREKKESFPLTVTSAQKNPTAFYLCASSIPGEVNEKLFFGSGTQLSVL.

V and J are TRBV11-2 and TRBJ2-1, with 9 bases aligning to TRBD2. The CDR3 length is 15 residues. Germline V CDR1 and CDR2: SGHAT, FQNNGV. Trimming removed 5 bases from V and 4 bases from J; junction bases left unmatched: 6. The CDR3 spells CASSIWTSVYNEQFF. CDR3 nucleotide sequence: TGTGCCAGCAGCATCTGGACTAGCGTTTACAATGAGCAGTTCTTC.

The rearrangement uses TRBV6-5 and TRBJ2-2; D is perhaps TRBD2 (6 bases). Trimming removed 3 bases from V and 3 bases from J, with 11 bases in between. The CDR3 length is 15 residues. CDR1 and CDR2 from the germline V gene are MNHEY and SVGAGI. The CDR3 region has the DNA TGTGCCAGCAGTTATGGAGGGCGGCACACCGGGGAGCTGTTTTTT. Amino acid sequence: CASSYGGRHTGELFF.

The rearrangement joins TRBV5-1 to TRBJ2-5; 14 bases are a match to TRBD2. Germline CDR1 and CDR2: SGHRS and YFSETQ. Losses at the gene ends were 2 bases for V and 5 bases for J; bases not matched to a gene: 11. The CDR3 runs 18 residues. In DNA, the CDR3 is TGCGCCAGCAGCTTCGGACTAGCGGGGGGCACCAGGAGGGAGACCCAGTACTTC. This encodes CASSFGLAGGTRRETQYF.

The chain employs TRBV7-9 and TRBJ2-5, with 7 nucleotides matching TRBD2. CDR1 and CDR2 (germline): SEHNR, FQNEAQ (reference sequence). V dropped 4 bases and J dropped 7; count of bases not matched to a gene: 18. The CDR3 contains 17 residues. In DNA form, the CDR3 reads TGTGCCAGCAGCTCACCGGTTCGAGCGGGGAGCGGGTTGACCCAGTACTTC. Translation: CASSSPVRAGSGLTQYF.

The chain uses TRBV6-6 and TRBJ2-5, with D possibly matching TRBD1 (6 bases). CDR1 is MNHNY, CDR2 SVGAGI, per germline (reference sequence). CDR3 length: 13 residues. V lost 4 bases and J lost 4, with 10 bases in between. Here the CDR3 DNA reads TGTGCCAGCAGTTTTCCAGGGGCAGAGACCCAGTACTTC. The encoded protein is CASSFPGAETQYF.

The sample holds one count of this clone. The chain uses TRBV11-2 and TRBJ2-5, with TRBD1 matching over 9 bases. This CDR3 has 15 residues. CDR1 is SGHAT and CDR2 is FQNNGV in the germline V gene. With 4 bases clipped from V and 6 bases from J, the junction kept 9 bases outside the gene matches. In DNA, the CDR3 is TGTGCCAGCAGCTCAAGGGACAGGGATTCAAAGACCCAGTACTTC. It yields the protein CASSSRDRDSKTQYF.

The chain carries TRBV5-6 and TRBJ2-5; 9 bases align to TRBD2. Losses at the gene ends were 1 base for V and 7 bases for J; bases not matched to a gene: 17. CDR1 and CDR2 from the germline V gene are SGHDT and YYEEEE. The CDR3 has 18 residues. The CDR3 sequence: CASSLRNGLAMWVATQYF. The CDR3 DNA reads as TGTGCCAGCAGCTTGAGGAACGGACTAGCGATGTGGGTGGCGACCCAGTACTTC.

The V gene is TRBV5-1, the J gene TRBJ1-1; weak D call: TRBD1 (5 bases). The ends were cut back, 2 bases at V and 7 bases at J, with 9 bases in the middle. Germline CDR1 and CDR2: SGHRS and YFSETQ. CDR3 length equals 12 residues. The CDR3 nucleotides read TGCGCCAGCAGCTTTTGGGGGAATGAAGCTTTCTTT. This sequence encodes CASSFWGNEAFF.

The CDR3 region is CASSEILSGEQYF. CDR3 nucleotides: TGTGCCAGCAGTGAAATCCTGAGCGGCGAGCAGTACTTC. This chain connects TRBV2 to TRBJ2-7, with D possibly TRBD2 on 5 matching bases. Germline V gives CDR1 SNHLY, CDR2 FYNNEI. V was shortened by 2 bases and J by 6 bases, with 11 bases between the two germline ends. The CDR3 length is 13 residues. Combining the CDR3 with reference TRBV2 and TRBJ2-7 gives the whole variable domain EPEVTQTPSHQVTQMGQEVILRCVPISNHLYFYWYRQILGQKVEFLVSFYNNEISEKSEIFDDQFSVERPDGSNFTLKIRSTKLEDSAMYFCASSEILSGEQYFGPGTRLTVT.

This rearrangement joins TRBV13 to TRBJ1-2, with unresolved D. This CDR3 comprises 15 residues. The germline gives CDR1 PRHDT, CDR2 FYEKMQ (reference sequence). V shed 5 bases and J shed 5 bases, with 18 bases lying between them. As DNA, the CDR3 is TGTGCCAGCAGCCGATTTAAACAGCAGAGTTATGGCTACACCTTC. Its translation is CASSRFKQQSYGYTF.

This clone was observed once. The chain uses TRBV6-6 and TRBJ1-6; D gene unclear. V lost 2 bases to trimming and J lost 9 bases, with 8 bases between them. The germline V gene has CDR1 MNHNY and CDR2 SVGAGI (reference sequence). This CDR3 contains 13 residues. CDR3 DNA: TGTGCCAGCAGTTACGAGGGTTTTTCACCCCTCCACTTT. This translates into CASSYEGFSPLHF.

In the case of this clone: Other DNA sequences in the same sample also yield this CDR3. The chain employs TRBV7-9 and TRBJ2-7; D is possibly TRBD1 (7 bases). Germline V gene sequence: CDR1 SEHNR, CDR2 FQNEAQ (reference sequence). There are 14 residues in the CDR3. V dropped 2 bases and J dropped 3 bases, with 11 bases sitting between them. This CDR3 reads CASSLSQGGYEQYF. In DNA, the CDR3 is TGTGCCAGCAGCTTAAGTCAGGGGGGCTACGAGCAGTACTTC.

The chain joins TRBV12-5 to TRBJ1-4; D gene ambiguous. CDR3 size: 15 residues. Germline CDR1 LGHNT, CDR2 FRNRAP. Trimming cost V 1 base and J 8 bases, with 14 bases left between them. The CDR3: CASGLEAVFAEKLFF. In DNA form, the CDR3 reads TGTGCTAGTGGTTTGGAGGCAGTTTTTGCGGAAAAACTGTTTTTT.

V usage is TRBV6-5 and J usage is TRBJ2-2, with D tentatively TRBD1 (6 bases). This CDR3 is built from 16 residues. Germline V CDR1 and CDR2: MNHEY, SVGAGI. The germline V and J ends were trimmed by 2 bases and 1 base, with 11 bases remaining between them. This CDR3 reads CASSYGPGQNTGELFF. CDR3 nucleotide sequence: TGTGCCAGCAGTTACGGACCGGGACAGAACACCGGGGAGCTGTTTTTT.

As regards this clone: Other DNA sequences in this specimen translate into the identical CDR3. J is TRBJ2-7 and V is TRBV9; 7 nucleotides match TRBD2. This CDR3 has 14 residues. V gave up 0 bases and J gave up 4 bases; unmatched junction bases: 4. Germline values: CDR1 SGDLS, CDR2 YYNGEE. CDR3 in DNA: TGTGCCAGCAGCGTAGGCGGGAGTGGATACGAGCAGTACTTC. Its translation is CASSVGGSGYEQYF.

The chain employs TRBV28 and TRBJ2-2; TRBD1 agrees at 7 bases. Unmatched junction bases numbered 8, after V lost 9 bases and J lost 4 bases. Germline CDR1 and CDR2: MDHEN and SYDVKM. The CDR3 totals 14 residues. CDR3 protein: CASMGQPGTGELFF. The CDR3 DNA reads TGTGCCAGTATGGGACAGCCGGGCACCGGGGAGCTGTTTTTT.

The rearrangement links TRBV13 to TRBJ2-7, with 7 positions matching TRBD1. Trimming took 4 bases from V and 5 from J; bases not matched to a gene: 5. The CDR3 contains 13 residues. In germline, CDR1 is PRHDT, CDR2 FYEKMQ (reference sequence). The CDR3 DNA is TGTGCCAGCAGCTCCAGGGGGAAGCACGAGCAGTACTTC. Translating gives CASSSRGKHEQYF.

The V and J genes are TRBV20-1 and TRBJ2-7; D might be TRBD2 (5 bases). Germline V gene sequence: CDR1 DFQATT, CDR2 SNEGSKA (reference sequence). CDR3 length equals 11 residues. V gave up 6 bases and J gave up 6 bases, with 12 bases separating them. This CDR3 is CSANVGIEQYF. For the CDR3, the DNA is TGCAGTGCAAATGTCGGGATCGAGCAGTACTTC.

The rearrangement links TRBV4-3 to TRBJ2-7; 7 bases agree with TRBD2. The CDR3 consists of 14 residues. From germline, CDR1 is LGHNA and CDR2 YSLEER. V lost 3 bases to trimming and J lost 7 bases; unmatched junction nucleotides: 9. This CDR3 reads CASSQLGGAGEQYF. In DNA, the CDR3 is TGCGCCAGCAGCCAGCTGGGGGGAGCGGGAGAGCAGTACTTC.

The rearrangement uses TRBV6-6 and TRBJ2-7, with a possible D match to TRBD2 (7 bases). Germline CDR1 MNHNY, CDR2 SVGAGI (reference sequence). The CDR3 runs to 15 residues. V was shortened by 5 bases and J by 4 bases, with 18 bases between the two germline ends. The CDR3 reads CASSSDGGGWYEQYF. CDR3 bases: TGTGCCAGCAGTAGCGATGGGGGGGGCTGGTACGAGCAGTACTTC.

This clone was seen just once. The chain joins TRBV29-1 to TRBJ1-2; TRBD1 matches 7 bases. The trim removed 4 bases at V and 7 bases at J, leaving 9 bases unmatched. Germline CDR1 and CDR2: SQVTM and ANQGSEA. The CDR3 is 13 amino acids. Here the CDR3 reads CSVVEGGASGYTF. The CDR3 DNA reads TGCAGCGTTGTGGAAGGGGGCGCGAGTGGCTACACCTTC.

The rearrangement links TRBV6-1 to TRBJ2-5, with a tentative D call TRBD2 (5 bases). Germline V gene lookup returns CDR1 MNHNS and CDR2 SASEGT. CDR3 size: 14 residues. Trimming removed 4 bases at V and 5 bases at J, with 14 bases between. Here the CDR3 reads CASSVTPGGETQYF. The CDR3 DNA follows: TGTGCCAGCAGTGTAACCCCGGGCGGGGAGACCCAGTACTTC.

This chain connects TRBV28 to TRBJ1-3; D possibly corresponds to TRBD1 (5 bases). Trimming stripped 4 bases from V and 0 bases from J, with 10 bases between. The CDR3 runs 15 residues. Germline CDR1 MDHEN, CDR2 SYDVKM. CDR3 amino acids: CASSSEQVSGNTIYF. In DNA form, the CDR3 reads TGTGCCAGCAGTTCCGAACAGGTCTCTGGAAACACCATATATTTT.

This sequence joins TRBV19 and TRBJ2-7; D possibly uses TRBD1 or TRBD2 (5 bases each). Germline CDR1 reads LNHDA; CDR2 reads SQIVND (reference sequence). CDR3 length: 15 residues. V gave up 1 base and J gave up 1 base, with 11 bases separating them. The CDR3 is CASSIAGLMSYEQYF. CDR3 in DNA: TGTGCCAGTAGTATAGCGGGGCTGATGTCCTACGAGCAGTACTTC.

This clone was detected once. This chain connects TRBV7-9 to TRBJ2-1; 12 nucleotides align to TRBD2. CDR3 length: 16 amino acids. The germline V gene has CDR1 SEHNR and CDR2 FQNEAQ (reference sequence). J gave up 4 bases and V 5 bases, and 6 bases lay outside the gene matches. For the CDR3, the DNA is TGTGCCAGCAGCCCCATCCTAGCGGGGGGGTACAATGAGCAGTTCTTC. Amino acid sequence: CASSPILAGGYNEQFF.

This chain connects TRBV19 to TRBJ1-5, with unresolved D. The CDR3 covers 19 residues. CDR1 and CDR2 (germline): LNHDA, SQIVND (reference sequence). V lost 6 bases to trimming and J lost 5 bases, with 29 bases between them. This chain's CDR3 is CASSQLPFAEVSVYQPQHF. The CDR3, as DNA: TGTGCCAGTAGCCAACTGCCGTTCGCGGAGGTTTCTGTGTATCAGCCCCAGCATTTT.

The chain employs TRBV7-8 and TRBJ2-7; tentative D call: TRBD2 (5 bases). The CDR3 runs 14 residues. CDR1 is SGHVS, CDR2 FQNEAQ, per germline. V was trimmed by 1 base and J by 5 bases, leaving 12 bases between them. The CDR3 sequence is CASSLGGFTNEQYF. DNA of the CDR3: TGTGCCAGCAGCTTAGGCGGGTTTACCAACGAGCAGTACTTC.